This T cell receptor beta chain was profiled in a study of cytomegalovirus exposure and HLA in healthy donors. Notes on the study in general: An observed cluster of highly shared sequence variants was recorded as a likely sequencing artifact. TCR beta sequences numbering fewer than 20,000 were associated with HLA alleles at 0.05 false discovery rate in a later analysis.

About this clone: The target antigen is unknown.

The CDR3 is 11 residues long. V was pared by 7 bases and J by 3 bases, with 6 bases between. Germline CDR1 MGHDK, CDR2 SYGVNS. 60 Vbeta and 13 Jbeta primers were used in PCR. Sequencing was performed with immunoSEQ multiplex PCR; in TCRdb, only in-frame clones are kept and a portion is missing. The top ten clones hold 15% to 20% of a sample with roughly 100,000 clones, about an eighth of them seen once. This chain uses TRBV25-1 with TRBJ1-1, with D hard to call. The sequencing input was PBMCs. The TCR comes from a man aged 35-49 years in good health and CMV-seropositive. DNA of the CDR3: TGTGCCAGCAAGCTGGACACTGAAGCTTTCTTT. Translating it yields CASKLDTEAFF.